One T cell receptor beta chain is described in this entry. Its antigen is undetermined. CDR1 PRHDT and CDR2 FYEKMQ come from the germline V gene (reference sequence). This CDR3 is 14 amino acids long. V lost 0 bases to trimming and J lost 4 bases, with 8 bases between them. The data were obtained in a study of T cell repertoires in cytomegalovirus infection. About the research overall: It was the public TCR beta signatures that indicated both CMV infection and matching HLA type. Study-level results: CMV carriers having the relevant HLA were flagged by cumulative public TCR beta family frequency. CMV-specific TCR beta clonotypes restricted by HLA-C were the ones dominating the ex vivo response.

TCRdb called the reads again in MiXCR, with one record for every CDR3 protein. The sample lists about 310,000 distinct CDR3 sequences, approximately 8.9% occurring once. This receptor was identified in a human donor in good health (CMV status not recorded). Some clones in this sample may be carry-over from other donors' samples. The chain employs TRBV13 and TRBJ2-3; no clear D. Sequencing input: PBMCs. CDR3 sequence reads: CASSLGRLADTQYF. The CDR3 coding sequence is TGTGCCAGCAGCTTAGGACGACTTGCAGATACGCAGTATTTT. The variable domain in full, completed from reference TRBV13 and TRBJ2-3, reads AAGVIQSPRHLIKEKRETATLKCYPIPRHDTVYWYQQGPGQDPQFLISFYEKMQSDKGSIPDRFSAQQFSDYHSELNMSSLELGDSALYFCASSLGRLADTQYFGPGTRLTVL.